This T cell receptor beta chain was identified during a study of T-cell memory formation after mild COVID-19. Whole-study context: Largely donor-specific sequence clusters came from a couple of donors. Study results and caveats: Contracting CD4+ clones lay largely in CM and EM, with CD8+ ones residing in EMRA.

Between the trimmed V and J ends, which lost 5 bases and 3 bases, there was a span of 8 bases. The CDR3 is made up of 12 amino acids. Germline V gene data show CDR1 as MNHEY and CDR2 as SVGAGI. TCRdb fed the 5' RACE reads into MiXCR, producing one record per CDR3 protein. The sample has fewer than 200,000 distinct CDR3 sequences; 20% to 25% are singletons. This clonotype was observed a handful of times. What it binds is not known. Sequenced sample: PBMCs or a T cell subset sorted from them (not recorded which). The receptor comes from an adult woman who had mild COVID-19 (a few samples of this study predate the infection). Cell type and time point are not known. The chain has TRBV6-5 and TRBJ2-7, with a tentative D call TRBD1 (5 bases). Here the CDR3 DNA reads TGTGCCAGCAGTGCTGACAGCTACGAGCAGTACTTC. Encoded protein: CASSADSYEQYF.